One and the same sample provided the 2 T cell receptor beta chains below, sequenced in a study of T cells in Graves' hyperthyroidism and ophthalmopathy. RNA transcripts were the template for amplifying TCR beta CDR3 regions. Researchers ran a first-round RT-PCR on the TCR CDR3 using the HTBI primer set. TCRdb used MiXCR to reprocess the multiplex PCR reads, holding one entry per CDR3 protein. The sample records a few hundred thousand distinct CDR3 sequences, approximately 14% being singletons. Input material: blood. Every receptor here comes from a young woman with Graves' hyperthyroidism.

This clonotype was observed many times. V is TRBV6-5 and J is TRBJ1-5; the D gene is possibly TRBD1 (5 bases). Trimming took off 0 bases at V and 7 bases at J, with 16 bases between the two ends. The V gene's germline CDR1 is MNHEY and CDR2 SVGAGI. The CDR3 contains 16 residues. CDR3 residues: CASSYSSGGMGQPQHF. DNA of the CDR3: TGTGCCAGCAGTTACTCAAGTGGGGGAATGGGCCAGCCCCAGCATTTT.

This chain connects TRBV6-1 to TRBJ1-5; D is perhaps TRBD1 (6 bases). The V gene's germline CDR1 is MNHNS and CDR2 SASEGT. The CDR3 totals 13 residues. Trimming left V 10 bases short and J 11 bases short, with 21 bases between. The CDR3 loop reads CATSPGVVQSQHF. CDR3 in DNA: TGTGCCACCTCTCCAGGGGTGGTCCAGTCCCAGCATTTT.